Only one count was recorded for the clone carrying this T cell receptor beta chain. The record originates from a study of blood T cell repertoires in COVID-19. Background on the study: The United States, Italy and Spain provided the acute and convalescent COVID-19 samples. The cDNA or gDNA used as material had been derived from T cells, B-cell-depleted T cells, or PBMCs.

Followed over time, Seattle patients had been enrolled while infection was active. Per the study methods: Estimates of nucleated cell counts were drawn from the amplification of reference gene primers. Assay: immunoSEQ multiplex PCR; the TCRdb copy retains only in-frame clones and omits some. V, J and clone size are taken as reported in that table, and D and trimming were inferred from the DNA itself. Of just over 250,000 clones in the sample, 80% to 95% are singletons; the top ten hold under 3%. The TCR comes from a person aged 18 to 35 with COVID-19, enrolled during active disease. Sample: peripheral blood.

DNA for the CDR3: TGCGCCAGCAGCCAAGAGTCGGCAGGGGTAAACACCGGGGAGCTGTTTTTT. Translation gives CASSQESAGVNTGELFF. This chain connects TRBV4-3 to TRBJ2-2; a possible D gene is TRBD1 (6 bases). The CDR3 sequence is 17 residues long. Per the germline V gene, CDR1 is LGHNA and CDR2 is YSLEER. With 0 bases removed from V and 2 bases from J, the gap between germline ends came to 13 bases.